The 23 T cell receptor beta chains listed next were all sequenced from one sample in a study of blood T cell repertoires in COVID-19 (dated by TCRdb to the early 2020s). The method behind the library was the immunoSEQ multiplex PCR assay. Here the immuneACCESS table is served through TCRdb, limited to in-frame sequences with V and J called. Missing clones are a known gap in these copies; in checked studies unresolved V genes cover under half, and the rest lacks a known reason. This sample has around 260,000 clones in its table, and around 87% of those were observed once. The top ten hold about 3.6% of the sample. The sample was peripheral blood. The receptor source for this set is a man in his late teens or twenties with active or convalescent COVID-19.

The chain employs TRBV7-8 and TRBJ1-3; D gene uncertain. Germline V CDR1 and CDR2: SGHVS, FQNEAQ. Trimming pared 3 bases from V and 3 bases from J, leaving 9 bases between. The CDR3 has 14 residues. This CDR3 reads CASSLAGFGNTIYF. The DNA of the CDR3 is TGTGCCAGCAGCTTGGCAGGTTTTGGAAACACCATATATTTT. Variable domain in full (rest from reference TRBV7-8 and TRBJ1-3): GAGVSQSPRYKVAKRGQDVALRCDPISGHVSLFWYQQALGQGPEFLTYFQNEAQLDKSGLPSDRFFAERPEGSVSTLKIQRTQQEDSAVYLCASSLAGFGNTIYFGEGSWLTVV.

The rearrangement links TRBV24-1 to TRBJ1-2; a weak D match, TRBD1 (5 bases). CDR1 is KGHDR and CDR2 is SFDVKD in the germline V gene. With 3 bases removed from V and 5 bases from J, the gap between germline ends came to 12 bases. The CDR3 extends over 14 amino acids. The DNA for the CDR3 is TGTGCCACCAGTGATCCCAGGGAGGGGTATGGCTACACCTTC. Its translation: CATSDPREGYGYTF.

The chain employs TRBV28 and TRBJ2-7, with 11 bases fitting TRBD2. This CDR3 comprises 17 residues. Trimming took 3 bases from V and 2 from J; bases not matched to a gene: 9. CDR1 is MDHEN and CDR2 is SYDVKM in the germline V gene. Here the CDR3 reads CASSFPGTSGGTYEQYF. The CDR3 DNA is TGTGCCAGCAGTTTTCCGGGGACTAGCGGAGGGACCTACGAGCAGTACTTC.

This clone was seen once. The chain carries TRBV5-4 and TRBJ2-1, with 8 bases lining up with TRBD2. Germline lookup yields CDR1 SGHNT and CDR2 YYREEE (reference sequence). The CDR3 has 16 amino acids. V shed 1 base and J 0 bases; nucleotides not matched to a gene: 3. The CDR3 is CASSLPGGGSYNEQFF. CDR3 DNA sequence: TGTGCCAGCAGCTTGCCCGGGGGGGGCTCCTACAATGAGCAGTTCTTC.

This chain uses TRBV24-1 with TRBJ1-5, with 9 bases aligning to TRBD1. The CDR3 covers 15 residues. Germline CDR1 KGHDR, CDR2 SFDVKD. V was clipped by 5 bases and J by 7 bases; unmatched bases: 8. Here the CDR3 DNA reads TGTGCCACCAGTGGAACAGGGGGCTCCGGCCAGCCCCAGCATTTT. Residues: CATSGTGGSGQPQHF.

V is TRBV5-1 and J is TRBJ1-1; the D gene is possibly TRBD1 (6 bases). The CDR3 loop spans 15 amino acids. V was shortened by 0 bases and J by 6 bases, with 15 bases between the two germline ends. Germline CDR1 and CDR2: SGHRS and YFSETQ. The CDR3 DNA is TGCGCCAGCAGCTTGGGCCGGGGGGCTAACCCTGAAGCTTTCTTT. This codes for CASSLGRGANPEAFF.

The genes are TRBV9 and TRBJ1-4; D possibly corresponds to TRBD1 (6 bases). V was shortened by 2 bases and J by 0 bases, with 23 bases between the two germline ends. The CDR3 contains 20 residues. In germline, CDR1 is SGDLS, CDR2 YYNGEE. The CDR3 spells CASSVNKVVRGNATNEKLFF. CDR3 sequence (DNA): TGTGCCAGCAGCGTGAATAAGGTCGTCAGGGGAAACGCAACTAATGAAAAACTGTTTTTT.

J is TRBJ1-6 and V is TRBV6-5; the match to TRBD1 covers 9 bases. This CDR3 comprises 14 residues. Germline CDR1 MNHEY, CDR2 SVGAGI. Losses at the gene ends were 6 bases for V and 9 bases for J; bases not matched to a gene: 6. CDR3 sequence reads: CASSPGTGLSPLHF. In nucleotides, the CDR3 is TGTGCCAGCAGCCCCGGGACAGGGCTTTCACCCCTCCACTTT.

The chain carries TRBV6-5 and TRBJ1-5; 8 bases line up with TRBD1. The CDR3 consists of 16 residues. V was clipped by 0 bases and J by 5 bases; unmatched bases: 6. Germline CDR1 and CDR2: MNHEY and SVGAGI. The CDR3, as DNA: TGTGCCAGCAGTTACTCTGGTGCAGGGGGCGATCAGCCCCAGCATTTT. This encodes CASSYSGAGGDQPQHF.

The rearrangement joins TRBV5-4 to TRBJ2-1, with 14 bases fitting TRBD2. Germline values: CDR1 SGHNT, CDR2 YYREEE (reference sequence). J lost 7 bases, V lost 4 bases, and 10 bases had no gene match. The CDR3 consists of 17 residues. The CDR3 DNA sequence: TGTGCCAGCAGCCCACGACTAGCGGGGGGGCTAGGTAATGAGCAGTTCTTC. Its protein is CASSPRLAGGLGNEQFF.

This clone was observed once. The CDR3 region has the DNA TGTGCCAGCAGCCCACCAGTGGGCGTCGAGCAGTACTTC. Its translation is CASSPPVGVEQYF. This chain uses TRBV3-1 (or the pseudogene TRBV3-2) with TRBJ2-7; D is uncertain. Germline CDR1 reads LGHDT; CDR2 reads YNNKEL (reference sequence). This CDR3 has 13 amino acids. Trimming took off 4 bases at V and 6 bases at J, with 13 bases between the two ends.

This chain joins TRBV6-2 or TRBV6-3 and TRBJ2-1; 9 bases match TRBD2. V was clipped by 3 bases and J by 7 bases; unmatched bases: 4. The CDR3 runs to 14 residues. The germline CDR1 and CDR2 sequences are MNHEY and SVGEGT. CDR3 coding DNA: TGTGCCAGCAGTTATGGCGGGAGGGCGAATGAGCAGTTCTTC. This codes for CASSYGGRANEQFF.

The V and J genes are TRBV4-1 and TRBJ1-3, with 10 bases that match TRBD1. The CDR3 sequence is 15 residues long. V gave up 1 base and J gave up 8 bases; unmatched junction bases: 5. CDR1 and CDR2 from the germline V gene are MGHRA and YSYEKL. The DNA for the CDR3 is TGCGCCAGCAGCCAAGGGACAGGGGGAACACACACCATATATTTT. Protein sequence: CASSQGTGGTHTIYF.

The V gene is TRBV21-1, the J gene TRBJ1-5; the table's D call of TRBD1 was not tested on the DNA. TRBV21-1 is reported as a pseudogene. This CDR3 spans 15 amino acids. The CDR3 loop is CASSAYRASNQPQHF. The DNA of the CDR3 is TGTGCCAGCAGCGCCTACAGGGCGAGCAATCAGCCCCAGCATTTT.

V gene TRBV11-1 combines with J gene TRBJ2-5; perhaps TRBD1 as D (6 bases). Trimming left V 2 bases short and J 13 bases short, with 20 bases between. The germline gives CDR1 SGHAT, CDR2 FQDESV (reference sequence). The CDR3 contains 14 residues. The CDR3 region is CASSLPNQQGDLYF. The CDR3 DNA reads TGTGCCAGCAGCTTACCCAATCAACAGGGTGATTTGTACTTC. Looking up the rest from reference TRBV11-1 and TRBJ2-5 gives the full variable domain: EAEVAQSPRYKITEKSQAVAFWCDPISGHATLYWYRQILGQGPELLVQFQDESVVDDSQLPKDRFSAERLKGVDSTLKIQPAELGDSAMYLCASSLPNQQGDLYFGPGTRLLVL.

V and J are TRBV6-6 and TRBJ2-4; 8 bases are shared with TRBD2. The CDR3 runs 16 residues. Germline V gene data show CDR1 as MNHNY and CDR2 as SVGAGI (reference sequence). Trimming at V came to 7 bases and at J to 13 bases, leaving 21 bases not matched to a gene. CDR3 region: CASTPRGAGDGPRQYF. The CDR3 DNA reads TGTGCCAGCACCCCCCGAGGAGCGGGAGACGGGCCAAGACAGTACTTC.

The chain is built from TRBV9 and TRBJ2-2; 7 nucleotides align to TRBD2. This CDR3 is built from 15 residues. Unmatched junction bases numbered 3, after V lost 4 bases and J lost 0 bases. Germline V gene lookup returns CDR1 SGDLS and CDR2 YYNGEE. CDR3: CASSTSGANTGELFF. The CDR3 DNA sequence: TGTGCCAGCAGCACCAGCGGGGCGAACACCGGGGAGCTGTTTTTT.

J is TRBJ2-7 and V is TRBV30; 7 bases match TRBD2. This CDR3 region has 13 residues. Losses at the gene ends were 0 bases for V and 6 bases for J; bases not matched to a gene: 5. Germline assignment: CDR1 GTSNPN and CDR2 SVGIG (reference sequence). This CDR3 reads CAWSVDGGSEQYF. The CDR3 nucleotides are TGTGCCTGGAGTGTCGACGGGGGGTCCGAGCAGTACTTC.

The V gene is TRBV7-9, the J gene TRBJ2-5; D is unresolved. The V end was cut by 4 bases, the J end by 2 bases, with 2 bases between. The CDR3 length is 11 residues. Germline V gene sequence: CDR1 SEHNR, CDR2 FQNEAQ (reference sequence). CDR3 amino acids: CASSSQETQYF. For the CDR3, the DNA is TGTGCCAGCAGCTCACAAGAGACCCAGTACTTC.

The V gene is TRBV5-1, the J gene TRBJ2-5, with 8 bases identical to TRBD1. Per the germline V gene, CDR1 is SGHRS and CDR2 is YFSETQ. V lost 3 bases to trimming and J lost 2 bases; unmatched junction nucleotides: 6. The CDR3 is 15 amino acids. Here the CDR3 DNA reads TGCGCCAGCAGCTCTTACAGGGGGAAACAAGAGACCCAGTACTTC. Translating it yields CASSSYRGKQETQYF.

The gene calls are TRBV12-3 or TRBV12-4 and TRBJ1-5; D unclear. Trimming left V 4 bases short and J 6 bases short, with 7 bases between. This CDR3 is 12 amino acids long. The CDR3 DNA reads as TGTGCCAGCAGTTCTTTTTCTCAGCCCCAGCATTTT. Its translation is CASSSFSQPQHF.

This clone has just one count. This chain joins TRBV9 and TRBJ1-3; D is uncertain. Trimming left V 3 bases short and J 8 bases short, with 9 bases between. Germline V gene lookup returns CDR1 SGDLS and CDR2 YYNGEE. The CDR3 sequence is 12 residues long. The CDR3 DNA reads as TGTGCCAGCAGCGCCGCGAGGGACACCATATATTTT. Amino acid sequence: CASSAARDTIYF.

This CDR3 reads CASLQGRHNEQFF. CDR3 in DNA: TGTGCCAGTTTACAGGGAAGGCACAATGAGCAGTTCTTC. V gene TRBV21-1 combines with J gene TRBJ2-1; the table calls TRBD1, which could not be checked here. TRBV21-1 is labeled a pseudogene. CDR3 length: 13 residues.